These 8 T cell receptor beta chains originate from one sample sequenced in a study of T cells in Graves' hyperthyroidism and ophthalmopathy. The investigators amplified TCR beta CDR3 regions from RNA transcripts. HTBI primers drove first-round RT-PCR of the TCR CDR3. Via MiXCR, TCRdb re-called the multiplex PCR reads, giving one row per CDR3 protein. The table has roughly 420,000 distinct CDR3 sequences, 15% to 17% seen once; the top ten hold 13% to 15%. Sequenced: blood. All receptors come from a woman aged 18-29 years with Graves' hyperthyroidism.

Ten or more counts support this clonotype. CDR3 sequence reads: CASSPSRDRVNGELFF. DNA for the CDR3: TGTGCCAGCAGCCCATCTCGGGACAGGGTGAACGGGGAGCTGTTTTTT. The V and J genes are TRBV12-3 or TRBV12-4 and TRBJ2-2; 9 bases align to TRBD1. V trimming: 6 bases; J trimming: 7 bases; junction bases outside the gene matches: 12. This CDR3 is built from 16 residues.

A few counts support this clonotype. This rearrangement joins TRBV6-1 to TRBJ2-7; a possible D gene is TRBD1 (5 bases). Germline assignment: CDR1 MNHNS and CDR2 SASEGT. This CDR3 region has 14 residues. With 5 bases removed from V and 6 bases from J, the gap between germline ends came to 17 bases. The CDR3 sequence: CASSFRGWWSEQYF. DNA of the CDR3: TGTGCCAGCAGTTTTAGGGGATGGTGGTCCGAGCAGTACTTC.

This clonotype was detected only a few times. The genes are TRBV6-1 and TRBJ2-3, with TRBD2 matching over 8 bases. After removal of 6 bases from V and 4 bases from J, the junction contained 6 bases not matched to a gene. CDR1 and CDR2 from the germline V gene are MNHNS and SASEGT. CDR3 length: 14 residues. The CDR3: CASRGAGDSDTQYF. The CDR3, as DNA: TGTGCCAGCAGAGGAGCGGGAGACTCAGATACGCAGTATTTT.

This chain joins TRBV9 and TRBJ1-3; no definite D call. The V end lost 0 bases, the J end lost 4 bases, and 11 bases lay between the germline ends. The CDR3 length is 15 residues. The germline V gene has CDR1 SGDLS and CDR2 YYNGEE. CDR3 region: CASSVGSSPGNTIYF. CDR3 DNA: TGTGCCAGCAGCGTAGGGTCGTCACCAGGAAACACCATATATTTT.

The chain is built from TRBV29-1 and TRBJ2-2; TRBD1 might be the D (5 bases). Germline V gene lookup returns CDR1 SQVTM and CDR2 ANQGSEA. Trimming stripped 5 bases from V and 1 base from J, with 11 bases between. The CDR3 length is 14 residues. CDR3 sequence: CSVFITGNTGELFF. The CDR3 DNA reads TGCAGCGTTTTCATAACAGGGAACACCGGGGAGCTGTTTTTT.

This clonotype was counted at least ten times. The chain links TRBV2 to TRBJ2-1; 10 bases fit TRBD2. In germline, CDR1 is SNHLY, CDR2 FYNNEI. V trimming: 6 bases; J trimming: 2 bases; junction bases outside the gene matches: 4. The CDR3 totals 15 residues. In DNA form, the CDR3 reads TGTGCCAGCAGGGCCACTAGCGGGGCCTACAATGAGCAGTTCTTC. Translated: CASRATSGAYNEQFF.

This clonotype was counted ten times or more. This sequence joins TRBV5-1 and TRBJ1-3; D is uncertain. Trimming took 0 bases from V and 0 from J, leaving 4 bases between them. The CDR3 runs 14 residues. Germline V gene sequence: CDR1 SGHRS, CDR2 YFSETQ. CDR3 DNA sequence: TGCGCCAGCAGCTTGGAGGGCTCTGGAAACACCATATATTTT. It codes for CASSLEGSGNTIYF.

The V call is TRBV5-5, the J call TRBJ1-4, with D possibly matching TRBD1 (6 bases). V lost 4 bases and J 3 bases, leaving 10 bases between the germline ends. The CDR3 runs 14 residues. Per germline, CDR1 SGHKS and CDR2 YYEKEE (reference sequence). CDR3 sequence reads: CASSDQGSNEKLFF. CDR3 in DNA: TGTGCCAGCAGCGATCAGGGGTCTAATGAAAAACTGTTTTTT.